These 5 T cell receptor beta chains originate from one sample sequenced in a study of cytomegalovirus exposure and HLA in healthy donors. The PCR ran on 60 Vbeta and 13 Jbeta primers. Sequencing was performed with immunoSEQ multiplex PCR; in TCRdb, only in-frame clones are kept and a portion is missing. The repertoire includes 150,000 to 200,000 clones, 80% to 90% of them detected once, and 5% to 7% sits in the top ten. The sample was PBMCs. These receptors were collected from a man aged 50 to 60 in good health and CMV-seropositive.

This chain uses TRBV5-5 with TRBJ2-7; D tentatively fits TRBD1 or TRBD2 (5 bases each). The germline V gene has CDR1 SGHKS and CDR2 YYEKEE (reference sequence). V dropped 0 bases and J dropped 2 bases, with 9 bases sitting between them. The CDR3 is 14 residues long. This CDR3 reads CASSLVLGAYEQYV. In nucleotides, the CDR3 is TGTGCCAGCAGCTTGGTGTTGGGGGCCTACGAGCAGTACGTC.

CDR3 nucleotides: TGTGCCAGCAGCAGTCTCAGCGTCACAGATACGCAGTATTTT. Translating gives CASSSLSVTDTQYF. This rearrangement joins TRBV9 to TRBJ2-3, with D uncertain. Germline CDR1 is SGDLS and CDR2 is YYNGEE. V was shortened by 4 bases and J by 2 bases, with 11 bases between the two germline ends. This CDR3 has 14 amino acids.

The chain employs TRBV2 and TRBJ2-5; possible D gene TRBD2, 5 bases. V was clipped by 4 bases and J by 2 bases, with 11 bases between them. Germline CDR1 SNHLY, CDR2 FYNNEI. This CDR3 is 14 amino acids long. CDR3 bases: TGTGCCAGCAGTGGAGGAGGCCTTCAAGAGACCCAGTACTTC. Its translation is CASSGGGLQETQYF.

The CDR3: CASSRRWGGYVGEQFF. CDR3 DNA: TGTGCCAGCAGCCGACGCTGGGGGGGCTATGTTGGTGAGCAGTTCTTC. The V call is TRBV7-2, the J call TRBJ2-1; a possible D gene is TRBD2 (7 bases). This CDR3 region has 16 residues. In germline, CDR1 is SGHTA, CDR2 FQGNSA. Trimming shortened V by 5 bases and J by 9 bases, and 23 bases separated the two germline ends.

V usage is TRBV28 and J usage is TRBJ2-7; no definite D call. In germline, CDR1 is MDHEN, CDR2 SYDVKM. CDR3 length: 11 residues. V lost 6 bases and J 4 bases, leaving 7 bases between the germline ends. The CDR3 spells CASSQRYEQYF. The CDR3 DNA follows: TGTGCCAGCAGCCAGAGGTACGAGCAGTACTTC.